This TCR beta chain was sequenced during a study of T-cell reconstitution after alpha-beta-depleted transplantation in children. Broader study findings: T-cell counts and diversity were attributed mostly to newly produced T cells one year after transplant. The origin of alpha-beta T cells about two months after transplant was reportedly several hundred expanded graft clones.

This clonotype has a count of ten or more. What it recognizes is unknown. Unique molecular identifiers tagged the TCRbeta library. TCRdb re-called the PCR reads with MiXCR, one entry per CDR3 protein. The sample contains around 300,000 distinct CDR3 sequences, roughly 21% of which appear only once. This CDR3 spans 14 amino acids. Germline V CDR1 and CDR2: SEHNR, FQNEAQ (reference sequence). V shed 3 bases and J shed 2 bases, with 11 bases lying between them. Sample: PBMCs, mostly from graft donor cells, taken 180 days after TCRalphabeta/CD19-depleted stem cell transplant. The chain has TRBV7-9 and TRBJ2-7, with D possibly matching TRBD2 (5 bases). The origin of this receptor is a male patient under 18 who had a stem cell transplant for acute lymphoblastic leukemia, so the T cells may come from the graft donor. The CDR3 is CASSFAGLPYEQYF. The CDR3 DNA sequence: TGTGCCAGCAGCTTCGCGGGTCTTCCCTACGAGCAGTACTTC.